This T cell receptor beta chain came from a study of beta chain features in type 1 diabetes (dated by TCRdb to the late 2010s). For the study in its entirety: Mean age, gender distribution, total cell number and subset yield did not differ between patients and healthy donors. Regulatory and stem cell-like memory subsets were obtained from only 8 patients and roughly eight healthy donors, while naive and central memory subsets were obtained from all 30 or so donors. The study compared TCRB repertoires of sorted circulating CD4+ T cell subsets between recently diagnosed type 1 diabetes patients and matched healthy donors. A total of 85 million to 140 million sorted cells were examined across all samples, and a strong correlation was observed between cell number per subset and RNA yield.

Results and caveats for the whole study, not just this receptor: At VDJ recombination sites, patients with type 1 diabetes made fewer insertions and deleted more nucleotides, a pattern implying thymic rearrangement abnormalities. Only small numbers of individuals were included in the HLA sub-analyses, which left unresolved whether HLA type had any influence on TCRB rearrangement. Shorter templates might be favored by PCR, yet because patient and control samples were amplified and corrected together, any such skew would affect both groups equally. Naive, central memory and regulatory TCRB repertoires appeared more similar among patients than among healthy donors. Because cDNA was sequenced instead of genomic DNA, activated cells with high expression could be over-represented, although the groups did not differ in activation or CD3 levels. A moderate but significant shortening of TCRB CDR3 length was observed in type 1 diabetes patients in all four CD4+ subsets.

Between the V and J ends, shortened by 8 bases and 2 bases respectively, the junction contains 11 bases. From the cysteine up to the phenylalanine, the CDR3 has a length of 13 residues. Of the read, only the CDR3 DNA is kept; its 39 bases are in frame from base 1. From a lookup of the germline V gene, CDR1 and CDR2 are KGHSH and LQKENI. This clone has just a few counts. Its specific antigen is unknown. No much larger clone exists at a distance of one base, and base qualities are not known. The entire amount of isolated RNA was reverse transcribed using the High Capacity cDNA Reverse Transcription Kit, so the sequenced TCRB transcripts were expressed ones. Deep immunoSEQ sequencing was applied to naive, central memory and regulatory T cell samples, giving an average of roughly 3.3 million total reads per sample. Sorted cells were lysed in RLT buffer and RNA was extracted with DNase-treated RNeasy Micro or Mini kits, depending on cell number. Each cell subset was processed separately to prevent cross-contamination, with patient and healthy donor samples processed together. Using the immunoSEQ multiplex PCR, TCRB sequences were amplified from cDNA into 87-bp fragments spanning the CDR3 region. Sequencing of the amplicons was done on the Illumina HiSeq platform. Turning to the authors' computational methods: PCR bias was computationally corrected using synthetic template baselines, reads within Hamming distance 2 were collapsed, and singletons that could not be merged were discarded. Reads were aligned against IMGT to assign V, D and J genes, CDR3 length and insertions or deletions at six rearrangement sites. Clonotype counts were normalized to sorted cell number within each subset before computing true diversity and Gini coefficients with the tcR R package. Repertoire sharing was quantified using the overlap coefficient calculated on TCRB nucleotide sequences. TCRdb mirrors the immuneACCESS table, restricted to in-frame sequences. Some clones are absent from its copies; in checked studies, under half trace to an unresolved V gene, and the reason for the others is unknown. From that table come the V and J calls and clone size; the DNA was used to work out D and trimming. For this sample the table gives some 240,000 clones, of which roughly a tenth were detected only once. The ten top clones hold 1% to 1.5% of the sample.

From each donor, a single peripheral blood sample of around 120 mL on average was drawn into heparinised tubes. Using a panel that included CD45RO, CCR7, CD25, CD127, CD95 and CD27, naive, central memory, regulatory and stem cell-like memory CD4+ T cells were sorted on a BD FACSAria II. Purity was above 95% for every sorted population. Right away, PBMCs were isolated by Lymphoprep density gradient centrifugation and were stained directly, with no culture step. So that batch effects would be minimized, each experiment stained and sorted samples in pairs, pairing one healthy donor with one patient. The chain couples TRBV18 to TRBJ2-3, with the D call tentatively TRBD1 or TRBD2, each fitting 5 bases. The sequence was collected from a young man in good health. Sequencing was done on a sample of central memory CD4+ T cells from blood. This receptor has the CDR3 CASQGTVTDTQYF. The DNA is TGTGCCAGCCAAGGGACCGTCACAGATACGCAGTATTTT.